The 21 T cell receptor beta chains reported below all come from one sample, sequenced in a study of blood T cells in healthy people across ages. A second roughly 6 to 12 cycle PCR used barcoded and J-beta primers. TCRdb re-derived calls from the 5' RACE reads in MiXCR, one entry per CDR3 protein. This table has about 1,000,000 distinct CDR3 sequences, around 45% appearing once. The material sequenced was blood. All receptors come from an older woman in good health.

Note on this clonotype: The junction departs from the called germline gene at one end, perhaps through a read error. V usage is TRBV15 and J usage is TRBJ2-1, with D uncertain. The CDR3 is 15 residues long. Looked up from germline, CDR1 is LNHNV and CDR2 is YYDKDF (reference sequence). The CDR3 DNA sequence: TGTGCCACCAGCAGCTCAGAAAGCTCCTGCAATGAGCAGTTCTTC. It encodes CATSSSESSCNEQFF.

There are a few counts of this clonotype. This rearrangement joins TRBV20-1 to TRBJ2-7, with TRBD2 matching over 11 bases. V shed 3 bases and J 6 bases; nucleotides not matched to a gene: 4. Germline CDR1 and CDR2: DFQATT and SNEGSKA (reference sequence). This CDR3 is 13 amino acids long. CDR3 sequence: CSARFLAGGEQYF. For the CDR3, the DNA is TGCAGTGCTAGGTTCCTAGCGGGAGGCGAGCAGTACTTC.

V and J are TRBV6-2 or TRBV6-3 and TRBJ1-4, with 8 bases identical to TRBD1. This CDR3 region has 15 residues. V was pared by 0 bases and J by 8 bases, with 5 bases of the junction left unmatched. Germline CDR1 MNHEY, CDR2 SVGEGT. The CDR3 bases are TGTGCCAGCAGTTACTCGACAGGGGCGGACGAAAAACTGTTTTTT. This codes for CASSYSTGADEKLFF.

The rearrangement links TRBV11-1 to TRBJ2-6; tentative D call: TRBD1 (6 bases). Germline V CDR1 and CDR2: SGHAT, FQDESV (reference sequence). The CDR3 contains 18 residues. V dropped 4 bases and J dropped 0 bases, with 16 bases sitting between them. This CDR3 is CASSSSGTFDSGANVLTF. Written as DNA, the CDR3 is TGTGCCAGCAGCTCCTCCGGGACATTTGACTCTGGGGCCAACGTCCTGACTTTC.

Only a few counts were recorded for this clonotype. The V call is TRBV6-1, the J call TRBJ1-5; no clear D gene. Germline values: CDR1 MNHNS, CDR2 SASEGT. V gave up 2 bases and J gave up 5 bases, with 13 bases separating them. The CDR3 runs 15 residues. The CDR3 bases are TGTGCCAGCAGTGAAACTGGAGGGATGGATCAGCCCCAGCATTTT. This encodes CASSETGGMDQPQHF.

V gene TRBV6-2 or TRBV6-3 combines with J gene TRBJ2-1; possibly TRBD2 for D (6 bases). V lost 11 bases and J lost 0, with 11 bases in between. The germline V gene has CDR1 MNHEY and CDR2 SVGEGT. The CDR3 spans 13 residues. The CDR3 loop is CACSGSSYNEQFF. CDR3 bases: TGTGCCTGTAGCGGCAGCTCCTACAATGAGCAGTTCTTC.

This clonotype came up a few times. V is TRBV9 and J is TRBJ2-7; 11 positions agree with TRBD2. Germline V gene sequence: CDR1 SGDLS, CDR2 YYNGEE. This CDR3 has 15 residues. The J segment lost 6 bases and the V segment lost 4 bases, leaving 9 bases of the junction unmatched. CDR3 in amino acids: CASSYTSLAGVEQYF. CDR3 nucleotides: TGTGCCAGCAGCTACACATCACTAGCGGGAGTCGAGCAGTACTTC.

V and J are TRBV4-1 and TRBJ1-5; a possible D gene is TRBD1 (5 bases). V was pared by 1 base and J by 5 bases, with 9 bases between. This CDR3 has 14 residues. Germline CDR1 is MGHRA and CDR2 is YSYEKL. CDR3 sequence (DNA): TGCGCCAGCAGCCAAGTCAGGGCCGATCAGCCCCAGCATTTT. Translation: CASSQVRADQPQHF.

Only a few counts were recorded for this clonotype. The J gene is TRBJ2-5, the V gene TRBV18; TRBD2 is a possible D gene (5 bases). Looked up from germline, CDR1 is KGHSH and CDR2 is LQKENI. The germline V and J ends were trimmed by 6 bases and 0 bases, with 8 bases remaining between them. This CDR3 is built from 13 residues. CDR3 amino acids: CASSPDYQETQYF. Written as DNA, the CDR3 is TGTGCCAGCTCTCCGGACTACCAAGAGACCCAGTACTTC.

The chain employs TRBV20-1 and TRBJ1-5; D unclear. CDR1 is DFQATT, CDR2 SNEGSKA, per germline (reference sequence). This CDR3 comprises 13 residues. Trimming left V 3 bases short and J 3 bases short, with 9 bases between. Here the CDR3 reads CSASTRTNQPQHF. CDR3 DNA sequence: TGCAGTGCTAGCACCCGGACCAATCAGCCCCAGCATTTT.

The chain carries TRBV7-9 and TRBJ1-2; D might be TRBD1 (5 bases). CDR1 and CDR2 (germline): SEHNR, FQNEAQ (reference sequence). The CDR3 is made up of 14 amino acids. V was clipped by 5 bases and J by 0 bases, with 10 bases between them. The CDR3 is CASSRREANYGYTF. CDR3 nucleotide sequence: TGTGCCAGCAGCCGCAGGGAAGCTAACTATGGCTACACCTTC.

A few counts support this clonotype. CDR3 sequence reads: CASSFGTSEQFF. As DNA, the CDR3 is TGTGCCAGCAGTTTCGGGACTAGCGAGCAGTTCTTC. This chain links TRBV12-3 or TRBV12-4 with TRBJ2-1, with TRBD2 matching 9 bases. CDR3 length: 12 residues. Trimming took 3 bases from V and 10 from J; bases not matched to a gene: 1.

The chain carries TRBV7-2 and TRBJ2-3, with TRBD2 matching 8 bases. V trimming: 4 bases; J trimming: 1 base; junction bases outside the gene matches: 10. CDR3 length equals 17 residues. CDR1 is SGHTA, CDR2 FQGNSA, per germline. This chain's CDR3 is CASSSPLAAWGTDTQYF. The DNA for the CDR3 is TGTGCCAGCAGCTCCCCACTAGCGGCCTGGGGCACAGATACGCAGTATTTT. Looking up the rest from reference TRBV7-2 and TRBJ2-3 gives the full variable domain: GAGVSQSPSNKVTEKGKDVELRCDPISGHTALYWYRQSLGQGLEFLIYFQGNSAPDKSGLPSDRFSAERTGGSVSTLTIQRTQQEDSAVYLCASSSPLAAWGTDTQYFGPGTRLTVL.

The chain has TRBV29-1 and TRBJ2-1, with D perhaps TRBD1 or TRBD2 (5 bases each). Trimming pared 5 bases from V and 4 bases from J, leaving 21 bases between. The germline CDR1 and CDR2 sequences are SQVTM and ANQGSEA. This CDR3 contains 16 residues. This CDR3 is CSVNLGTANSYNEQFF. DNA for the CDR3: TGCAGCGTTAACCTGGGGACCGCCAACTCATACAATGAGCAGTTCTTC.

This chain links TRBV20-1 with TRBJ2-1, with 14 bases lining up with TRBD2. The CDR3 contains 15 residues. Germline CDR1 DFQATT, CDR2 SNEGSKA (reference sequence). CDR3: CSVEGTSGRSDEQFF. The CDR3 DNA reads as TGCAGCGTTGAAGGGACTAGCGGGAGATCGGATGAGCAGTTCTTC.

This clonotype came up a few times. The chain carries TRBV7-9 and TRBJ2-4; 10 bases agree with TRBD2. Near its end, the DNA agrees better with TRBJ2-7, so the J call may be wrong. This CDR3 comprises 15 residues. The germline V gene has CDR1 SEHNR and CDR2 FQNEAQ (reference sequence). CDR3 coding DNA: TGTGCCAGCAGCTTATTCCCTAGCGGGAGATACGAGCAGTACTTC. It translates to CASSLFPSGRYEQYF.

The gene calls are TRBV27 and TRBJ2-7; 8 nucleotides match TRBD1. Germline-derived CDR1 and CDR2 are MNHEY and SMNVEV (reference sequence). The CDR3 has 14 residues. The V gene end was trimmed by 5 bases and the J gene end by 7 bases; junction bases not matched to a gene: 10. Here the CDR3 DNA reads TGTGCCAGCAGTGGGGCCAGGGGGCCGTTTGAGCAGTACTTC. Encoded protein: CASSGARGPFEQYF.

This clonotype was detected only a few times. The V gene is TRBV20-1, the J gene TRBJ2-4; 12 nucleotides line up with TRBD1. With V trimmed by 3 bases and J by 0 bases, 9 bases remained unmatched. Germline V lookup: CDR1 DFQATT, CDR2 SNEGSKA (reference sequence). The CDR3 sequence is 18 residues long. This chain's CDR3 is CSASPGQGAFIAKNIQYF. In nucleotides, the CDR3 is TGCAGTGCTAGTCCGGGACAGGGGGCTTTCATAGCCAAAAACATTCAGTACTTC.

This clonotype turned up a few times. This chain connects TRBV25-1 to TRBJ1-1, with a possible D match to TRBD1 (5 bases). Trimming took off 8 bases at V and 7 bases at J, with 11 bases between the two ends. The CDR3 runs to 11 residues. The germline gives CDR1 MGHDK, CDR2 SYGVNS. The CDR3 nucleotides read TGTGCCAGCTTAGGGGCTTGTGAAGCTTTCTTT. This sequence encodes CASLGACEAFF.

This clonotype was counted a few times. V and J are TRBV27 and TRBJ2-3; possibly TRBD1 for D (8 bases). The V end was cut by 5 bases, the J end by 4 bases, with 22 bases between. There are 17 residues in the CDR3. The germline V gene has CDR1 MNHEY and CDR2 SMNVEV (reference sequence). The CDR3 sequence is CASSPSLGQGGADTQYF. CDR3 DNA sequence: TGTGCCAGCAGTCCCTCCCTTGGACAGGGAGGGGCAGATACGCAGTATTTT.

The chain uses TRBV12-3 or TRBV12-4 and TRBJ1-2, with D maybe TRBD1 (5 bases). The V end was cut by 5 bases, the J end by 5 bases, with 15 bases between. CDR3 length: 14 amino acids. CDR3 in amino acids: CASSPYWDGYGYTF. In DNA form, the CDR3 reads TGTGCCAGCAGTCCGTACTGGGACGGGTATGGCTACACCTTC.